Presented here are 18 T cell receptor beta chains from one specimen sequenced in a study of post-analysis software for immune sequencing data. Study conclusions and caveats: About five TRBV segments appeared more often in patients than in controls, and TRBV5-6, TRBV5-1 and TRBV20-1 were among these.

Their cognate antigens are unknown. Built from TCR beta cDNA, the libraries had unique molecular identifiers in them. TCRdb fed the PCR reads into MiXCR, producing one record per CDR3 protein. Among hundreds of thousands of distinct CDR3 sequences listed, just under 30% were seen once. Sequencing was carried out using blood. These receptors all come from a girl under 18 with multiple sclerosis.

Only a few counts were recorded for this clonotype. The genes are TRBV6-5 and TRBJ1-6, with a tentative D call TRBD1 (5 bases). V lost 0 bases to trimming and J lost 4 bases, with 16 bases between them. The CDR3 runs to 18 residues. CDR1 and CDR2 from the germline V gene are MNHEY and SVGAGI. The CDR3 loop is CASSYSRDLRRYNSPLHF. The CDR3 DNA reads TGTGCCAGCAGTTACTCAAGGGACCTCCGACGGTATAATTCACCCCTCCACTTT.

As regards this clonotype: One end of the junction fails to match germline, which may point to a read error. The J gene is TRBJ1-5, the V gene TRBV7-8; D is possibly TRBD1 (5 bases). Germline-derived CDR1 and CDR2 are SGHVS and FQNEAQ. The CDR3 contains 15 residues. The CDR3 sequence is CANSLGAELYQPQHF. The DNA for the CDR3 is TGTGCCAACAGCTTAGGGGCAGAATTGTATCAGCCCCAGCATTTT.

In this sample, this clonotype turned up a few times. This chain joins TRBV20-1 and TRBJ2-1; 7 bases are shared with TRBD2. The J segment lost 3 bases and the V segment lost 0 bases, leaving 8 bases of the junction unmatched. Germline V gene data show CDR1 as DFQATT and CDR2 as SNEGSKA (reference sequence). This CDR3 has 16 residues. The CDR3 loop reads CSARDIAGAGYNEQFF. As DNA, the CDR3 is TGCAGTGCTAGAGATATCGCGGGAGCGGGCTACAATGAGCAGTTCTTC.

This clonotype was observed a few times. In DNA form, the CDR3 reads TGTGCCAGCAGTGAATTCCATCGGGCTAATGAAAAACTGTTTTTT. It translates to CASSEFHRANEKLFF. V gene TRBV6-1 combines with J gene TRBJ1-4, with unresolved D. V was cut by 2 bases and J by 3 bases, with 10 bases left in between. Germline assignment: CDR1 MNHNS and CDR2 SASEGT. This CDR3 is 15 amino acids long.

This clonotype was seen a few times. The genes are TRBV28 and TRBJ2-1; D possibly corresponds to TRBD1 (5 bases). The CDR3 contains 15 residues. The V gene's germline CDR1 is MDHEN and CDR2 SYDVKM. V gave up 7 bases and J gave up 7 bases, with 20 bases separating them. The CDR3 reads CASTARGHPGNEQFF. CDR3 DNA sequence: TGTGCCAGCACCGCTAGGGGCCACCCAGGGAATGAGCAGTTCTTC.

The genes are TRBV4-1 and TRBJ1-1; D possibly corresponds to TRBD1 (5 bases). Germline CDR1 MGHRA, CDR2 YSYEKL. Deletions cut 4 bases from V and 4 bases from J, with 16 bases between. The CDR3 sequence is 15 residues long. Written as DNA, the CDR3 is TGCGCCAGCAGCCTTGCCCAGGTTGGGGGCACTGAAGCTTTCTTT. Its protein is CASSLAQVGGTEAFF.

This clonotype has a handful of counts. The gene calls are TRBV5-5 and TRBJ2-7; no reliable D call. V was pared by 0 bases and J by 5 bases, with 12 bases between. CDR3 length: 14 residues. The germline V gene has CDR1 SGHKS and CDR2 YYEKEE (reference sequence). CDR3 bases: TGTGCCAGCAGCTTGGAGGGTTGGGCCCACGAGCAGTACTTC. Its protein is CASSLEGWAHEQYF.

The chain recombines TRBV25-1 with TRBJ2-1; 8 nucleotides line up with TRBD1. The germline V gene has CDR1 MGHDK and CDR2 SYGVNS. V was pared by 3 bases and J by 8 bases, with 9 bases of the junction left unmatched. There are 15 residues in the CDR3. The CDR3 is CASSDPGQGRDEQFF. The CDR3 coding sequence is TGTGCCAGCAGTGATCCCGGACAGGGTCGAGATGAGCAGTTCTTC.

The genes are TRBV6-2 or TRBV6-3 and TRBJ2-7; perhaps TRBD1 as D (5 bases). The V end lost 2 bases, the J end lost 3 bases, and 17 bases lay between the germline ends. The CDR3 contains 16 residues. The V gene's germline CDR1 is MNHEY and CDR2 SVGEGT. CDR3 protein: CASSYPTGEPFYEQYF. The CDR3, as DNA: TGTGCCAGCAGTTACCCTACAGGAGAACCCTTCTACGAGCAGTACTTC.

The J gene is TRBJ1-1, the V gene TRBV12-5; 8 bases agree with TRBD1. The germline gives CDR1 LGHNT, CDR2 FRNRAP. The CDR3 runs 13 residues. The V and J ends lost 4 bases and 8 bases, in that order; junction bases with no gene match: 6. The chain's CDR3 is CASGSLGQGEAFF. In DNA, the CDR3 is TGTGCTAGTGGTTCCTTAGGACAGGGAGAAGCTTTCTTT.

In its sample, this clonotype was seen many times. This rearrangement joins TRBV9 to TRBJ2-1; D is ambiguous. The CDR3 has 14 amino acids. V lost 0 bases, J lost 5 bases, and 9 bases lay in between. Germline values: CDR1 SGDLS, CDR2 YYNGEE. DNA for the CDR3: TGTGCCAGCAGCGTAGCCGGCCTCAACAATGAGCAGTTCTTC. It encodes CASSVAGLNNEQFF. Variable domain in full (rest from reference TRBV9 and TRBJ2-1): DSGVTQTPKHLITATGQRVTLRCSPRSGDLSVYWYQQSLDQGLQFLIQYYNGEERAKGNILERFSAQQFPDLHSELNLSSLELGDSALYFCASSVAGLNNEQFFGPGTRLTVL.

Here the CDR3 reads CASSLRQGAGTDTQYF. The DNA of the CDR3 is TGTGCCAGCAGCTTGAGACAGGGGGCGGGAACAGATACGCAGTATTTT. The chain has TRBV7-2 and TRBJ2-3; 10 bases are a match to TRBD1. CDR3 size: 16 residues. With 3 bases clipped from V and 3 bases from J, the junction kept 6 bases outside the gene matches. The germline V gene encodes CDR1 SGHTA and CDR2 FQGNSA.

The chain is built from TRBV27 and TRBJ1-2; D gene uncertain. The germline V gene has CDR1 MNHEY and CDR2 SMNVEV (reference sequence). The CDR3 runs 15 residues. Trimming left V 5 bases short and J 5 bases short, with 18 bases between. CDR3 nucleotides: TGTGCCAGCAGTCCCCAGTATTGGGGAGCGTATGGCTACACCTTC. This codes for CASSPQYWGAYGYTF.

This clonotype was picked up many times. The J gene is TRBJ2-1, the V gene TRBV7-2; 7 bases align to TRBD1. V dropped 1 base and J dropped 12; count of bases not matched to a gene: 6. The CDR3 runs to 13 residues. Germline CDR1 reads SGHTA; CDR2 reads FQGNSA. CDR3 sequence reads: CASSLGTGPRQFF. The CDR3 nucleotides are TGTGCCAGCAGCTTAGGGACAGGCCCTAGGCAGTTCTTC.

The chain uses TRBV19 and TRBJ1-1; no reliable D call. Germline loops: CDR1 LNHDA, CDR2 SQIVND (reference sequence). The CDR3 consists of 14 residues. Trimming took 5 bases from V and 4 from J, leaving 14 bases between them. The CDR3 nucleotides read TGTGCCAGTAGTCCTCGGGATCCCAGCACTGAAGCTTTCTTT. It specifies CASSPRDPSTEAFF.

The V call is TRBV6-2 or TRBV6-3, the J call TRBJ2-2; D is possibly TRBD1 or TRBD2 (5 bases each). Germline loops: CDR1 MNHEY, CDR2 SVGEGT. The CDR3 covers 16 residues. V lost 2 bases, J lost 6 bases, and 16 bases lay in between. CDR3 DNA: TGTGCCAGCAGTTACGAGGGTACTTGGGGGTCCGGGGAGCTGTTTTTT. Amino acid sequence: CASSYEGTWGSGELFF.

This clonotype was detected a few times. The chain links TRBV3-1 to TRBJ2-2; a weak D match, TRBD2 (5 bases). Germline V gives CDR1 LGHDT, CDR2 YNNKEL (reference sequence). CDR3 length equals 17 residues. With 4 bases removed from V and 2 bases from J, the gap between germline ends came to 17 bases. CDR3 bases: TGTGCCAGCAGCCGACTATTAAGCGGTGATAACACCGGGGAGCTGTTTTTT. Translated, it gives CASSRLLSGDNTGELFF.

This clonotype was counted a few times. Written as DNA, the CDR3 is TGTGCCATCAGCCGCACGGGGGGGACAGGGGTGACTGGGGCCAACGTCCTGACTTTC. Its protein product is CAISRTGGTGVTGANVLTF. The chain links TRBV10-3 to TRBJ2-6; 10 bases map to TRBD1. The germline V gene encodes CDR1 ENHRY and CDR2 SYGVKD. V gave up 6 bases and J gave up 2 bases; unmatched junction bases: 13. This CDR3 has 19 residues.